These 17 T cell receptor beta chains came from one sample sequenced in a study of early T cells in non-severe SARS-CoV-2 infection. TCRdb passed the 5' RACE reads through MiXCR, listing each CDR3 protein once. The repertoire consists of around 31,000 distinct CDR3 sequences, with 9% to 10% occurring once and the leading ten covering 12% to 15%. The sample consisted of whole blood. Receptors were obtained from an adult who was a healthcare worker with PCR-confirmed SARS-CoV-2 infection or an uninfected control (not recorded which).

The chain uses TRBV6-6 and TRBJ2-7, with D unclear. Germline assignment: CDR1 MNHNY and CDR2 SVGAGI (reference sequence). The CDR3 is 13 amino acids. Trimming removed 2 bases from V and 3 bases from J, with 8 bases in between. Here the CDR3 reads CASSYGFRYEQYF. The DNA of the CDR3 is TGTGCCAGCAGTTACGGATTCCGCTACGAGCAGTACTTC.

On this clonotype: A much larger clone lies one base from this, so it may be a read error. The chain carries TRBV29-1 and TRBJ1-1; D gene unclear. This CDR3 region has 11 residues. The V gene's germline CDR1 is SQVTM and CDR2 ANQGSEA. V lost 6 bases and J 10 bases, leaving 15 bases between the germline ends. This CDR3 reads CSVDEGSRAFF. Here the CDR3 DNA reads TGCAGCGTCGACGAAGGGTCGAGAGCTTTCTTT.

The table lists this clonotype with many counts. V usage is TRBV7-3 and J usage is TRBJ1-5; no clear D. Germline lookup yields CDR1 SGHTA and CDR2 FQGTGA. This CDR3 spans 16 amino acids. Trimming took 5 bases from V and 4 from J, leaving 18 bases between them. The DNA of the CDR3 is TGTGCCAGCAGCCATACGCGCATCCGGGTGAATCAGCCCCAGCATTTT. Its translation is CASSHTRIRVNQPQHF.

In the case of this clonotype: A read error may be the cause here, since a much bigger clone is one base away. The CDR3 nucleotides read TGCAGTGCTAGGACGGAAGCGGGGGGGCTGGATACGCAGTATTTT. Amino acids: CSARTEAGGLDTQYF. This rearrangement joins TRBV20-1 to TRBJ2-3; the match to TRBD2 covers 10 bases. CDR3 size: 15 residues. V shed 3 bases, J shed 6 bases, and the junction held 9 bases outside the gene matches. CDR1 and CDR2 (germline): DFQATT, SNEGSKA (reference sequence).

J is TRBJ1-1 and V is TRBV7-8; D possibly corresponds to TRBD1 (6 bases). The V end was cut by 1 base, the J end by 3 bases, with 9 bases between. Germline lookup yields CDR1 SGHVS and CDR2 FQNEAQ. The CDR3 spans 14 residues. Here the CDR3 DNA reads TGTGCCAGCAGCTTAGATACAGGGTACACTGAAGCTTTCTTT. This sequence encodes CASSLDTGYTEAFF.

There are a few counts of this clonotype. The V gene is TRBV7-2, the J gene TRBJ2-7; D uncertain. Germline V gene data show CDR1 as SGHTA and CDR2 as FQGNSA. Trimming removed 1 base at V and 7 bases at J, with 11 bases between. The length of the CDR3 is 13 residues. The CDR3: CASSLGAGLEQYF. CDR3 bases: TGTGCCAGCAGCTTAGGGGCCGGCCTGGAGCAGTACTTC.

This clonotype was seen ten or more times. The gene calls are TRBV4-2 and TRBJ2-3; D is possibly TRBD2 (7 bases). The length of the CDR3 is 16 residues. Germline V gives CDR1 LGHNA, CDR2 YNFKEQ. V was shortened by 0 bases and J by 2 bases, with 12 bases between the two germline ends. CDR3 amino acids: CASSQEGGAYTDTQYF. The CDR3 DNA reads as TGTGCCAGCAGCCAAGAAGGGGGGGCCTACACAGATACGCAGTATTTT.

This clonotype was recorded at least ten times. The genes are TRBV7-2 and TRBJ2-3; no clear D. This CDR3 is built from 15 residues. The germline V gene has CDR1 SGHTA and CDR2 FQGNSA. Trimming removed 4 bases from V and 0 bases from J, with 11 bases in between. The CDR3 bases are TGTGCCAGCAGCTCCTGGGGTTCTAGCACAGATACGCAGTATTTT. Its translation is CASSSWGSSTDTQYF.

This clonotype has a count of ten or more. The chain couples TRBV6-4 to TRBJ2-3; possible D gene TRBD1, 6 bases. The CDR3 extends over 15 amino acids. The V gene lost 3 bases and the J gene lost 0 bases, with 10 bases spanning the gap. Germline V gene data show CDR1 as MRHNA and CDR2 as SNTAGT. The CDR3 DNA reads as TGTGCCAGCAGTGAGGAGCAGGGGAGCACAGATACGCAGTATTTT. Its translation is CASSEEQGSTDTQYF.

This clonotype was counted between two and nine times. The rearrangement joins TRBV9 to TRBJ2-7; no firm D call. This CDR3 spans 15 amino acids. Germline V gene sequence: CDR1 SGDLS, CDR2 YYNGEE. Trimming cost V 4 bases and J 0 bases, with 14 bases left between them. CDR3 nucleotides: TGTGCCAGCAGCCCAGGCGGCCGTAGCTCCTACGAGCAGTACTTC. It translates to CASSPGGRSSYEQYF.

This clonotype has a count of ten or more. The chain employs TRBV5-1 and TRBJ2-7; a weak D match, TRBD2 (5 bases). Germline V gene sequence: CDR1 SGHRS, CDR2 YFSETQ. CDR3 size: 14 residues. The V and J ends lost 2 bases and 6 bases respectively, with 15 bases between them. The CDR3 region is CASSFSGTAGEQYF. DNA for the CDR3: TGCGCCAGCAGCTTCTCGGGAACTGCTGGCGAGCAGTACTTC.

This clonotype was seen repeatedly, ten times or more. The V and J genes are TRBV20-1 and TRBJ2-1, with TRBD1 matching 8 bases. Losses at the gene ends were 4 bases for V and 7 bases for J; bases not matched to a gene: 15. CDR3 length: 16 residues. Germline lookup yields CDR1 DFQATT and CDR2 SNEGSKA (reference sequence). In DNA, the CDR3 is TGCAGTGCTACGAGGACAGGGAGTTCGGTGTATAATGAGCAGTTCTTC. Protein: CSATRTGSSVYNEQFF.

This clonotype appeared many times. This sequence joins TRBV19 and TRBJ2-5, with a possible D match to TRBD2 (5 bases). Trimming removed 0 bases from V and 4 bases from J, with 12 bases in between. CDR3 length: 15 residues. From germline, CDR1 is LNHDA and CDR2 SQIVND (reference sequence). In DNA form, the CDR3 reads TGTGCCAGTAGTATAGACAGCGGACGGGGAGAGACCCAGTACTTC. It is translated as CASSIDSGRGETQYF.

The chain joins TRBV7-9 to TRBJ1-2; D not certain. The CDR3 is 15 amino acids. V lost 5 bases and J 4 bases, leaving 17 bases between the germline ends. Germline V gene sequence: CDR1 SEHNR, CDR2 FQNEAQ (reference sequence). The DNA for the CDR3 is TGTGCCAGCAGCGCCCGCGAAGGAGGCGGCTATGGCTACACCTTC. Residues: CASSAREGGGYGYTF.

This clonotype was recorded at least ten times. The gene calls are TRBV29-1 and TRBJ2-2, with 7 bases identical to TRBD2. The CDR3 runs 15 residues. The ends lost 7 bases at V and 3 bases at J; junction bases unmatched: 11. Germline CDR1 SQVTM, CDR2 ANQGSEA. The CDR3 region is CSGNSGGRDTGELFF. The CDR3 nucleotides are TGCAGCGGGAATTCGGGGGGACGGGACACCGGGGAGCTGTTTTTT.

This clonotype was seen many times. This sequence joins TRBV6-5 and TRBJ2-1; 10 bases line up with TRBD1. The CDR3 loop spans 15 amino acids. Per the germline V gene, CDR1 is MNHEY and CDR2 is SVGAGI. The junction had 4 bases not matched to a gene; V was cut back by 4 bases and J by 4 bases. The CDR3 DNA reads TGTGCCAGCAGTTGGCGGGACAGGGGTTACAATGAGCAGTTCTTC. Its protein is CASSWRDRGYNEQFF.

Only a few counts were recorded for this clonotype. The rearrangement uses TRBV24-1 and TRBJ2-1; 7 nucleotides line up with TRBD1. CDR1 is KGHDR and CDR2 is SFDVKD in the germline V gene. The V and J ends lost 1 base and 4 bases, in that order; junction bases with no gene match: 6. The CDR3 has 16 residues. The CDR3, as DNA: TGTGCCACCAGTGATTTCTCGGGACAGTCATACAATGAGCAGTTCTTC. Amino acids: CATSDFSGQSYNEQFF.